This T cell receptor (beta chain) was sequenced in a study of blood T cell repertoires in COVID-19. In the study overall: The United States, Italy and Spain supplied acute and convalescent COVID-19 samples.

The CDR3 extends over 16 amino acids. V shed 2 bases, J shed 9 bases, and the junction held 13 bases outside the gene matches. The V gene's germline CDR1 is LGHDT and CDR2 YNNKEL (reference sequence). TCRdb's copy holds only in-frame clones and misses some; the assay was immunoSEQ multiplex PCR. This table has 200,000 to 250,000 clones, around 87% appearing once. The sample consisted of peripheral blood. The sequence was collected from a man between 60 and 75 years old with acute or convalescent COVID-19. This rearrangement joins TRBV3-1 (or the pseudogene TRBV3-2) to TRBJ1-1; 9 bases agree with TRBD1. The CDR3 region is CASSQQGGDREAKAFF. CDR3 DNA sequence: TGTGCCAGCAGCCAACAGGGCGGGGACAGGGAGGCGAAAGCTTTCTTT.